This T cell receptor (beta chain) was profiled in a study of blood T cell repertoires in COVID-19. Study-level background: PBMCs, B-cell-depleted T cells, or T cells were the source of the cDNA or gDNA that made up the material.

Sequencing used immunoSEQ multiplex PCR; TCRdb keeps in-frame clones, though not all of them. The sample lists about 120,000 clones, roughly 80% occurring once. Sequenced input: peripheral blood. This TCR came from a human donor in a cohort sampled during active COVID-19.

CDR3 coding DNA: TGTGCCAGCAGTTACACCAGGACAGTTTACTACGAGCAGTACTTC. Translation: CASSYTRTVYYEQYF. The chain couples TRBV28 to TRBJ2-7, with D possibly being TRBD1 (6 bases). Deletions cut 4 bases from V and 3 bases from J, with 16 bases between. From germline, CDR1 is MDHEN and CDR2 SYDVKM. The CDR3 runs to 15 residues.